The entry below gives a single T cell receptor (beta chain) sequence along with its context. No antigen is known for it. The source of the sample is a study of post-analysis software for immune sequencing data. J lost 1 base, V lost 5 bases, and 8 bases had no gene match. The length of the CDR3 is 17 residues. Germline V lookup: CDR1 SGHTA, CDR2 FQGNSA. Study-level results: In patients, roughly 5 TRBV segments were more frequent than in controls, with TRBV5-6, TRBV5-1 and TRBV20-1 among them.

Sequencing libraries made from TCR beta cDNA carried unique molecular identifiers. TCRdb redid the calling of the PCR reads with MiXCR, one entry per CDR3 protein. The sample includes 600,000 to 750,000 distinct CDR3 sequences, roughly three fifths of them seen just once. The clonotype was recovered from a girl aged 2-10 years with multiple sclerosis. The specimen sequenced was blood. V and J are TRBV7-2 and TRBJ2-1; 10 bases are shared with TRBD2. CDR3 coding DNA: TGTGCCAGCAGCCCCCCGGGACTAGCGTCATCCTACAATGAGCAGTTCTTC. Encoded protein: CASSPPGLASSYNEQFF.